This entry lists 17 T cell receptor beta chains sequenced from one sample in a study of T cells expressing NK-cell markers (dated by TCRdb to the early 2020s). The receptor library was made with 5' RACE. The instrument given in TCRdb is Illumina HiSeq 2000. Following TCRdb reprocessing, every CDR3 protein sequence forms one entry, and DNA is not provided. The sample table records 500,000 to 700,000 distinct CDR3 sequences. The ten largest clones take up approximately 3.6% of the sample. What was sequenced was blood T cells: a sorted CD56 or NKG2C T cell subset, CD4+ or CD8+ T cells, or bulk PBMC T cells (not recorded which). Receptors originate from a man between 18 and 29 years old in good health. Donor details come from another sample of the same person, matched by shared clones.

The chain carries TRBV30 and TRBJ2-1; the D call from TCRdb, TRBD2, cannot be confirmed without DNA. CDR3 length: 12 residues. CDR1 and CDR2 from the germline V gene are GTSNPN and SVGIG (reference sequence). CDR3 sequence reads: CAWRSTSGQQFF.

The J gene is TRBJ2-1, the V gene TRBV11-2. The germline V gene has CDR1 SGHAT and CDR2 FQNNGV. This CDR3 contains 14 residues. CDR3 in amino acids: CASSAASSYNEQFF.

The chain joins TRBV20-1 to TRBJ1-1; TCRdb reports TRBD1, a call that lacks DNA to check it against. Germline CDR1 DFQATT, CDR2 SNEGSKA (reference sequence). The CDR3 has 16 residues. CDR3 loop: CSADRPGGTMNTEAFF.

This chain joins TRBV20-1 and TRBJ1-1; no DNA is available, so the TRBD1 call from TCRdb remains unchecked. Per germline, CDR1 DFQATT and CDR2 SNEGSKA (reference sequence). CDR3 length equals 15 residues. The CDR3 is CSASLFGGASTEAFF.

The chain carries TRBV24-1 and TRBJ2-1; no DNA is available, so the TRBD1 call from TCRdb remains unchecked. Germline CDR1 and CDR2: KGHDR and SFDVKD. CDR3 size: 16 residues. This CDR3 is CATSDLPGGLYNEQFF.

The chain employs TRBV27 and TRBJ1-4. The CDR3 contains 13 residues. Germline assignment: CDR1 MNHEY and CDR2 SMNVEV (reference sequence). CDR3 protein: CASSFGGGEKLFF.

The chain combines TRBV12-3 or TRBV12-4 with TRBJ2-7; lacking DNA, the TRBD1 call made by TCRdb goes unchecked. This CDR3 is built from 14 residues. The CDR3 reads CASSGTGEGREQYF.

The chain links TRBV15 to TRBJ2-5; TCRdb gives TRBD1 as the D gene, but with no DNA this cannot be confirmed. This CDR3 has 16 residues. CDR1 LNHNV and CDR2 YYDKDF come from the germline V gene (reference sequence). Here the CDR3 reads CATSRLREGGQETQYF. Filled out from reference TRBV15 and TRBJ2-5, the complete variable domain reads DAMVIQNPRYQVTQFGKPVTLSCSQTLNHNVMYWYQQKSSQAPKLLFHYYDKDFNNEADTPDNFQSRRPNTSFCFLDIRSPGLGDTAMYLCATSRLREGGQETQYFGPGTRLLVL.

The chain recombines TRBV7-9 with TRBJ2-1; the TCRdb call, TRBD1, lacks DNA for checking. Germline V gene sequence: CDR1 SEHNR, CDR2 FQNEAQ (reference sequence). This CDR3 spans 14 amino acids. CDR3: CASSLASVTGEQFF.

CDR3 loop: CSARLWDGQTYGYTF. V usage is TRBV20-1 and J usage is TRBJ1-2. From germline, CDR1 is DFQATT and CDR2 SNEGSKA (reference sequence). The CDR3 contains 15 residues.

The V call is TRBV7-2, the J call TRBJ2-7; without DNA, the TCRdb call of TRBD1 cannot be checked. The CDR3 length is 15 residues. The germline CDR1 and CDR2 sequences are SGHTA and FQGNSA. The chain's CDR3 is CASSQQGRPTYEQYF.

J is TRBJ2-1 and V is TRBV20-1; TCRdb indicates TRBD2, and absent DNA this call remains unverified. From germline, CDR1 is DFQATT and CDR2 SNEGSKA (reference sequence). CDR3 size: 14 residues. CDR3 loop: CSARLAGGPTEQFF.

The chain combines TRBV30 with TRBJ2-3; lacking DNA, the TRBD1 call made by TCRdb goes unchecked. Germline CDR1 GTSNPN, CDR2 SVGIG (reference sequence). The CDR3 length is 12 residues. The CDR3 spells CAWSGDQGTQYF.

The V gene is TRBV10-2, the J gene TRBJ2-2; TCRdb's D gene call, TRBD1, goes unchecked for lack of DNA. The CDR3 runs to 14 residues. CDR1 is WSHSY and CDR2 is SAAADI in the germline V gene. Here the CDR3 reads CASSRGENTGELFF.

The chain uses TRBV19 and TRBJ1-5; TCRdb designates TRBD1, a call that cannot be tested without DNA. This CDR3 is 16 amino acids long. Germline loops: CDR1 LNHDA, CDR2 SQIVND (reference sequence). The CDR3 here is CASKKGRGDSNQPQHF.

The V and J genes are TRBV7-8 and TRBJ1-2. The CDR3 is 13 residues long. Germline V lookup: CDR1 SGHVS, CDR2 FQNEAQ. The CDR3 sequence: CASSFKASYGYTF.

The rearrangement joins TRBV28 to TRBJ1-1; with no DNA, the TCRdb D assignment of TRBD1 cannot be verified. The germline V gene encodes CDR1 MDHEN and CDR2 SYDVKM. The CDR3 length is 14 residues. CDR3 sequence: CASSLPGQNTEAFF.